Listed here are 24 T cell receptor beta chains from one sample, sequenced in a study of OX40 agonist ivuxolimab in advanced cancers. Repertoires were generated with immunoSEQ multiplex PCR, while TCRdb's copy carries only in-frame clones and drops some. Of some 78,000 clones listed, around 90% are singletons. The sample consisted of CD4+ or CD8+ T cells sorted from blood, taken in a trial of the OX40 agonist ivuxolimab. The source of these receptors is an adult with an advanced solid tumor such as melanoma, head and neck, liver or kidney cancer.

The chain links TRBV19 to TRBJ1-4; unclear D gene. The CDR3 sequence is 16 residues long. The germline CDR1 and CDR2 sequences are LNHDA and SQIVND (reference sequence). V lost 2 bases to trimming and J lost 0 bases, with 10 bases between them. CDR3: CASSIHGSSTNEKLFF. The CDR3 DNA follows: TGTGCCAGTAGTATACATGGAAGTTCAACTAATGAAAAACTGTTTTTT. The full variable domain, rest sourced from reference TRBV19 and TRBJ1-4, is DGGITQSPKYLFRKEGQNVTLSCEQNLNHDAMYWYRQDPGQGLRLIYYSQIVNDFQKGDIAEGYSVSREKKESFPLTVTSAQKNPTAFYLCASSIHGSSTNEKLFFGSGTQLSVL.

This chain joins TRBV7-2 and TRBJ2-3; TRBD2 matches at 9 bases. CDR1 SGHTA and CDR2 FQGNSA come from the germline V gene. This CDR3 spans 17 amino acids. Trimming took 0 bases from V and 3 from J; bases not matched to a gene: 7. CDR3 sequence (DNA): TGTGCCAGCAGCTTAGCGGCGGGGGGGCCTGCGACAGATACGCAGTATTTT. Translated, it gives CASSLAAGGPATDTQYF.

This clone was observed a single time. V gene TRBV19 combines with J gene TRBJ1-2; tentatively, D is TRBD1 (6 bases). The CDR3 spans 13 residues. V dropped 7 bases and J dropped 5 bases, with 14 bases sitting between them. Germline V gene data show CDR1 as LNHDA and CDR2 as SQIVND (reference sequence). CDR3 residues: CASTAGAGYGYTF. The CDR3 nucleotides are TGTGCCAGTACCGCAGGGGCGGGGTATGGCTACACCTTC.

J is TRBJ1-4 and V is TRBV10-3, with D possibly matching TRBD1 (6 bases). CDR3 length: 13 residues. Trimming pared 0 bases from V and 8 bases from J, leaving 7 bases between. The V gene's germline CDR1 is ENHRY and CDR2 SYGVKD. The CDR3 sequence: CAISESGAEKLFF. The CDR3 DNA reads TGTGCCATCAGTGAGTCGGGGGCCGAAAAACTGTTTTTT.

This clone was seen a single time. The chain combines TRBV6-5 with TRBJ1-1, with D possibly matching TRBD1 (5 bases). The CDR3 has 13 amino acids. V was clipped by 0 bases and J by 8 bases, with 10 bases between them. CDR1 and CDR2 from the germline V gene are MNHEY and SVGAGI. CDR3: CASSYSRAGEAFF. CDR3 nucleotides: TGTGCCAGCAGTTACTCGAGGGCAGGGGAAGCTTTCTTT.

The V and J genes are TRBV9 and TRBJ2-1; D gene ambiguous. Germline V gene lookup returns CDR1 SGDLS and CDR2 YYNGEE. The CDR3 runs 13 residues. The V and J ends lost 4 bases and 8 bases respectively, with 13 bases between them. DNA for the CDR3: TGTGCCAGCAGCTCACGCTCCGTTGATGAGCAGTTCTTC. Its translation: CASSSRSVDEQFF.

The CDR3 reads CATSTTGNNSPLHF. In DNA, the CDR3 is TGCGCCACTTCCACCACCGGAAATAATTCACCCCTCCACTTT. V is TRBV5-1 and J is TRBJ1-6; D uncertain. Deletions cut 9 bases from V and 5 bases from J, with 15 bases between. Germline assignment: CDR1 SGHRS and CDR2 YFSETQ. The CDR3 length is 14 residues.

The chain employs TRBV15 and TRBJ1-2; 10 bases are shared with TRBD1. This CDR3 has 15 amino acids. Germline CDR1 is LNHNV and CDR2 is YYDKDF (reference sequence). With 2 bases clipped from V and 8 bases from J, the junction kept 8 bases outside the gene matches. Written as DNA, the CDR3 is TGTGCCACCAGCAGATCCACCGGGACAGGGGAAGGCTACACCTTC. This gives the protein CATSRSTGTGEGYTF.

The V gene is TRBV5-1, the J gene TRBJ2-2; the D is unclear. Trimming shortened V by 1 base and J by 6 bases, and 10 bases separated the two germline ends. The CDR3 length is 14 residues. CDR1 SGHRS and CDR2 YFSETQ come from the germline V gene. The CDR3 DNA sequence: TGCGCCAGCAGCTTGTCTATTCGGTCCGGGGAGCTGTTTTTT. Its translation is CASSLSIRSGELFF.

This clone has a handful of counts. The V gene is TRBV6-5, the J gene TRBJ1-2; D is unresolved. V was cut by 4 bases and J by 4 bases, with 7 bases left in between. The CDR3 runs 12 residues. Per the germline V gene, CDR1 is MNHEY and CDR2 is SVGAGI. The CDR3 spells CASSFGRYGYTF. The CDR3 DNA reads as TGTGCCAGCAGTTTTGGCCGCTATGGCTACACCTTC.

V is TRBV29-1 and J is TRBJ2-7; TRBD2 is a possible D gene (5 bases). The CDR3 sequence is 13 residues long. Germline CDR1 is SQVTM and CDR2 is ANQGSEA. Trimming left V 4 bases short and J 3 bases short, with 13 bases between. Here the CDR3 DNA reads TGCAGCGTTGTTGAGGGATCCGACTACGAGCAGTACTTC. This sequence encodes CSVVEGSDYEQYF.

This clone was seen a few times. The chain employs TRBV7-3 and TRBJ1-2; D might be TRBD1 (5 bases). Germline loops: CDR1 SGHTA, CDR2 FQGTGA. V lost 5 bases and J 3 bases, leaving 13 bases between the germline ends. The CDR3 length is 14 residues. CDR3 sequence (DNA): TGTGCCAGCAGCCCAACCCGAGGGGACTATGGCTACACCTTC. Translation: CASSPTRGDYGYTF.

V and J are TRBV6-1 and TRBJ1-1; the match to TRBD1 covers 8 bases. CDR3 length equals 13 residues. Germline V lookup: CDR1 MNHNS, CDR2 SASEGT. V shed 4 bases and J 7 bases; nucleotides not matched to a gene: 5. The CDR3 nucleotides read TGTGCCAGCAGTGCCCCCGGGACAGGTGAAGCTTTCTTT. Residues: CASSAPGTGEAFF.

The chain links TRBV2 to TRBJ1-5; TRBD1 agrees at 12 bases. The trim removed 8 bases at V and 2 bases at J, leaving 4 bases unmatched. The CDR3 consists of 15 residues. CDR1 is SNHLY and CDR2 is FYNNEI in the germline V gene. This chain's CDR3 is CASGGQGAGNQPQHF. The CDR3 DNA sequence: TGTGCCAGCGGGGGACAGGGGGCCGGCAATCAGCCCCAGCATTTT.

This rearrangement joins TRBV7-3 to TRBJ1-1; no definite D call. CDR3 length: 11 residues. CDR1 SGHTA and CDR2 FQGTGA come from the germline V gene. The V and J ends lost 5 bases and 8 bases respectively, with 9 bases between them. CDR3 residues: CASSPLLEAFF. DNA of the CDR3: TGTGCCAGCAGCCCCCTCTTGGAAGCTTTCTTT.

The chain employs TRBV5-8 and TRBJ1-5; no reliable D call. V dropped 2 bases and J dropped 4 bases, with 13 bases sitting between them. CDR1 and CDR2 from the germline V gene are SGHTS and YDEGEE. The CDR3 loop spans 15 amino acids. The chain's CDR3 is CASSFGQEMNQPQHF. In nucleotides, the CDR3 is TGTGCCAGCAGCTTTGGTCAGGAGATGAATCAGCCCCAGCATTTT. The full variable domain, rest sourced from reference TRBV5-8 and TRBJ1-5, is EAGVTQSPTHLIKTRGQQATLRCSPISGHTSVYWYQQALGLGLQFLLWYDEGEERNRGNFPPRFSGRQFPNYSSELNVNALELEDSALYLCASSFGQEMNQPQHFGDGTRLSIL.

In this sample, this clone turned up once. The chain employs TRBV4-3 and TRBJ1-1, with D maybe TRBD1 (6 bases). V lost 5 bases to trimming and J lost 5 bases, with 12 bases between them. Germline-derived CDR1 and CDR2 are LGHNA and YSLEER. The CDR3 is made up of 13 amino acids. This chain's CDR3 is CASSYRGGTEAFF. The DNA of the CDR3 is TGCGCCAGCAGCTACCGAGGGGGGACTGAAGCTTTCTTT.

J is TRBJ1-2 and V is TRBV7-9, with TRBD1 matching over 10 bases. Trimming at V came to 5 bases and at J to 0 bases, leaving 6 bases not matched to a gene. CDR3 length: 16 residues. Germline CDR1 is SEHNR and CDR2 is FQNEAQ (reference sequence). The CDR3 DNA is TGTGCCAGCAGCCTAGGGACAGGGGCAGCTAACTATGGCTACACCTTC. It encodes CASSLGTGAANYGYTF.

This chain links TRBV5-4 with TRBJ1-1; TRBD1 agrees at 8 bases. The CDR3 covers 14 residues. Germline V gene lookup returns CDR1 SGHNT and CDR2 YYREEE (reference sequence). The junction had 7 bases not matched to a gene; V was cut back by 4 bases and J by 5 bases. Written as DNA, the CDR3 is TGTGCCAGCAGCCGGCAGGGGGCCGGAACTGAAGCTTTCTTT. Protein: CASSRQGAGTEAFF.

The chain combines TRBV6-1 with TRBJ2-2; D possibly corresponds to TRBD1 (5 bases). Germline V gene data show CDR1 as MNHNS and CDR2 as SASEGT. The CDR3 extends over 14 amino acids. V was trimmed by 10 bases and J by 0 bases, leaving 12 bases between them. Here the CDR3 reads CATLDRPNTGELFF. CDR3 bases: TGTGCCACCCTAGACAGACCGAACACCGGGGAGCTGTTTTTT.

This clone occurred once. Here the CDR3 reads CAIRTGGYEQYF. The CDR3 bases are TGTGCCATCAGGACAGGGGGTTACGAGCAGTACTTC. The chain recombines TRBV10-3 with TRBJ2-7; 9 bases agree with TRBD1. Trimming took 6 bases from V and 4 from J; bases not matched to a gene: 1. The CDR3 runs to 12 residues. Germline V gives CDR1 ENHRY, CDR2 SYGVKD.

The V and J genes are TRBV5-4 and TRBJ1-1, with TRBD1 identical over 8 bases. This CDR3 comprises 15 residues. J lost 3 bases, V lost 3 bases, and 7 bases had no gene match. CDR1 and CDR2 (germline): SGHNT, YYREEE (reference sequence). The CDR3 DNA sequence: TGTGCCAGCAGCTCCAGGGGGCGAAGATACACTGAAGCTTTCTTT. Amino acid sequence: CASSSRGRRYTEAFF. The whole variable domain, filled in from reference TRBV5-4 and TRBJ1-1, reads ETGVTQSPTHLIKTRGQQVTLRCSSQSGHNTVSWYQQALGQGPQFIFQYYREEENGRGNFPPRFSGLQFPNYSSELNVNALELDDSALYLCASSSRGRRYTEAFFGQGTRLTVV.

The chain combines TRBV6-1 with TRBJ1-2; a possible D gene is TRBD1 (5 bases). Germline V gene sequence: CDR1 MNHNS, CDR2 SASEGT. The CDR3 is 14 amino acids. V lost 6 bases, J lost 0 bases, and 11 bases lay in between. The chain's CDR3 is CASSPTGANYGYTF. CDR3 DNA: TGTGCCAGCAGCCCTACAGGAGCTAACTATGGCTACACCTTC.

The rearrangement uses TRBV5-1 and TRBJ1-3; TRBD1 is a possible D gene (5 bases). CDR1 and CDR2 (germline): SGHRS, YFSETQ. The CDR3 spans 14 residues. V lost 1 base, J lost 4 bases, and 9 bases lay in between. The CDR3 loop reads CASSLLGTGNTIYF. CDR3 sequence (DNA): TGCGCCAGCAGCTTGTTAGGGACGGGAAACACCATATATTTT.